What follows is one TCR beta chain and its context. The data were produced by immunoSEQ multiplex PCR, yet TCRdb's version contains in-frame clones alone and is incomplete. The sample lists fewer than 250,000 clones; about four fifths were seen once. The data originate from a study of blood T cell repertoires in COVID-19. The wider study: PBMCs, B-cell-depleted T cells, or T cells provided the cDNA or gDNA that made up the material.

The specimen was peripheral blood. The sequence was collected from a man aged 55-75 years with acute or convalescent COVID-19.

This CDR3 is CATRAPVQPRVAKNIQYF. Written as DNA, the CDR3 is TGTGCCACCAGAGCCCCCGTACAGCCCCGTGTAGCCAAAAACATTCAGTACTTC. The J gene is TRBJ2-4, the V gene TRBV24-1, with D hard to call. The CDR3 length is 18 residues. V lost 7 bases to trimming and J lost 0 bases, with 21 bases between them. The V gene's germline CDR1 is KGHDR and CDR2 SFDVKD.